What follows are 26 T cell receptor beta chains derived from one specimen sequenced in a study of cytomegalovirus exposure and HLA in healthy donors. The PCR made use of 60 Vbeta and 13 Jbeta primers. Assay used: immunoSEQ multiplex PCR; TCRdb lists only in-frame clones, some missing. Recorded for this sample: 55,000 or so clones. Source material: PBMCs. These receptors came from a woman between 45 and 60 years old in good health and CMV-seropositive.

In the case of this clone: The identical CDR3 is also encoded by other nucleotide sequences in the sample. The V call is TRBV18, the J call TRBJ1-3, with D maybe TRBD1 (5 bases). The CDR3 sequence is 14 residues long. Germline CDR1 KGHSH, CDR2 LQKENI. V was trimmed by 6 bases and J by 0 bases, leaving 9 bases between them. The CDR3 coding sequence is TGTGCCAGCTCTCCAGGGAGCTCTGGAAACACCATATATTTT. Translating it yields CASSPGSSGNTIYF.

The genes are TRBV6-1 and TRBJ1-1, with 10 bases lining up with TRBD1. CDR1 MNHNS and CDR2 SASEGT come from the germline V gene. V dropped 5 bases and J dropped 0; count of bases not matched to a gene: 3. CDR3 length: 15 residues. CDR3 DNA sequence: TGTGCCAGCAGTCCCGGGACAGGGGTGAACACTGAAGCTTTCTTT. Protein product: CASSPGTGVNTEAFF.

The chain employs TRBV7-2 and TRBJ1-1, with 7 bases lining up with TRBD1. Germline CDR1 reads SGHTA; CDR2 reads FQGNSA. J lost 4 bases, V lost 1 base, and 9 bases had no gene match. The CDR3 totals 16 residues. CDR3 protein: CASSLEVGTVGTEAFF. The CDR3 DNA is TGTGCCAGCAGCTTAGAAGTAGGGACAGTGGGCACTGAAGCTTTCTTT.

The chain is built from TRBV5-1 and TRBJ1-2, with D perhaps TRBD1 (6 bases). The germline V gene has CDR1 SGHRS and CDR2 YFSETQ. The CDR3 contains 14 residues. Deletions cut 1 base from V and 7 bases from J, with 14 bases between. For the CDR3, the DNA is TGCGCCAGCAGCTTGTGGCAGGGGTTAGGTGGCTACACCTTC. It specifies CASSLWQGLGGYTF.

The chain couples TRBV18 to TRBJ1-1, with a tentative D call TRBD1 (5 bases). Trimming left V 2 bases short and J 3 bases short, with 10 bases between. Germline V gene lookup returns CDR1 KGHSH and CDR2 LQKENI. CDR3 length: 14 residues. CDR3 bases: TGTGCCAGCTCACCATCTCAGGGATACACTGAAGCTTTCTTT. Translated, it gives CASSPSQGYTEAFF.

The gene calls are TRBV10-1 and TRBJ1-1; D unclear. V was cut by 2 bases and J by 5 bases, with 9 bases left in between. This CDR3 is built from 13 residues. CDR1 and CDR2 (germline): WNHNN, SYGVQD (reference sequence). The CDR3 region has the DNA TGCGCCAGCAGTGAGACGGAGGGAACTGAAGCTTTCTTT. It translates to CASSETEGTEAFF.

The gene calls are TRBV30 and TRBJ1-5, with a tentative D call TRBD1 (5 bases). The CDR3 is made up of 13 amino acids. The V gene's germline CDR1 is GTSNPN and CDR2 SVGIG (reference sequence). The V and J ends lost 2 bases and 5 bases respectively, with 10 bases between them. This CDR3 is CAWSRWGDQPQHF. DNA for the CDR3: TGTGCCTGGAGTAGGTGGGGGGATCAGCCCCAGCATTTT.

The V and J genes are TRBV6-6 and TRBJ1-1, with D uncertain. There are 16 residues in the CDR3. V lost 8 bases, J lost 0 bases, and 19 bases lay in between. CDR1 and CDR2 from the germline V gene are MNHNY and SVGAGI (reference sequence). CDR3 bases: TGTGCCAGCGTAAATCCAGAGGGCAGGATGAACACTGAAGCTTTCTTT. Its translation: CASVNPEGRMNTEAFF.

The chain couples TRBV28 to TRBJ2-1; 9 bases are shared with TRBD2. Germline CDR1 MDHEN, CDR2 SYDVKM. The CDR3 has 16 residues. Losses at the gene ends were 7 bases for V and 7 bases for J; bases not matched to a gene: 14. CDR3 nucleotides: TGTGCCAGCACCCGCAACGTAGCGGGAGTGAATAATGAGCAGTTCTTC. Amino acids: CASTRNVAGVNNEQFF.

The chain links TRBV28 to TRBJ1-5; 7 nucleotides agree with TRBD1. V trimming: 7 bases; J trimming: 6 bases; junction bases outside the gene matches: 12. The germline gives CDR1 MDHEN, CDR2 SYDVKM. The CDR3 covers 15 residues. In DNA, the CDR3 is TGTGCCAGCATCTTGGCAGGGGGAAAAAGTCAGCCCCAGCATTTT. This translates into CASILAGGKSQPQHF.

The J gene is TRBJ2-5, the V gene TRBV6-1; 8 bases fit TRBD1. V lost 4 bases and J lost 2; bases outside the gene matches: 9. The CDR3 has 16 residues. Germline V lookup: CDR1 MNHNS, CDR2 SASEGT. The CDR3 loop reads CASSGSRDRRQETQYF. CDR3 nucleotide sequence: TGTGCCAGCAGTGGCTCCCGGGACAGGCGTCAAGAGACCCAGTACTTC.

The CDR3 loop is CATSAGRGAGQPQHF. CDR3 nucleotide sequence: TGTGCCACCAGCGCCGGCCGGGGGGCTGGTCAGCCCCAGCATTTT. The gene calls are TRBV15 and TRBJ1-5; D is possibly TRBD1 (6 bases). Looked up from germline, CDR1 is LNHNV and CDR2 is YYDKDF (reference sequence). The CDR3 is 15 residues long. Trimming pared 5 bases from V and 6 bases from J, leaving 17 bases between.

The rearrangement uses TRBV7-2 and TRBJ1-5; D is undetermined. The germline V gene encodes CDR1 SGHTA and CDR2 FQGNSA. This CDR3 has 15 amino acids. Deletions cut 1 base from V and 6 bases from J, with 13 bases between. CDR3 amino acids: CASSLELLGGQPQHF. DNA for the CDR3: TGTGCCAGCAGCTTAGAACTCCTGGGAGGTCAGCCCCAGCATTTT.

The J gene is TRBJ2-7, the V gene TRBV18; 7 bases are shared with TRBD2. Losses at the gene ends were 3 bases for V and 6 bases for J; bases not matched to a gene: 11. This CDR3 spans 15 amino acids. CDR1 KGHSH and CDR2 LQKENI come from the germline V gene. Here the CDR3 DNA reads TGTGCCAGCTCACCTCCCGGCCTAGCGGAGGGCGAGCAGTACTTC. Amino acid sequence: CASSPPGLAEGEQYF. Full variable domain (remainder filled in from reference TRBV18 and TRBJ2-7): NAGVMQNPRHLVRRRGQEARLRCSPMKGHSHVYWYRQLPEEGLKFMVYLQKENIIDESGMPKERFSAEFPKEGPSILRIQQVVRGDSAAYFCASSPPGLAEGEQYFGPGTRLTVT.

The chain joins TRBV7-9 to TRBJ1-1; D may be TRBD1 (5 bases). Trimming left V 2 bases short and J 1 base short, with 8 bases between. CDR3 length: 14 amino acids. CDR1 and CDR2 (germline): SEHNR, FQNEAQ (reference sequence). As DNA, the CDR3 is TGTGCCAGCAGCTTAAGGGGTCGGAACACTGAAGCTTTCTTT. Protein sequence: CASSLRGRNTEAFF.

As to this clone: The junction does not match germline at one end; this may be a read error. The chain links TRBV18 to TRBJ2-7, with 8 bases fitting TRBD1. Germline V lookup: CDR1 KGHSH, CDR2 LQKENI. The CDR3 has 15 residues. CDR3 DNA: TGTGCCAGCTCACCGACAGGGGCTCCCCCCTACGGGCAGTACTTC. Translating it yields CASSPTGAPPYGQYF.

J is TRBJ2-1 and V is TRBV19; 9 positions agree with TRBD1. V lost 5 bases and J lost 8; bases outside the gene matches: 7. Germline CDR1 and CDR2: LNHDA and SQIVND (reference sequence). This CDR3 region has 14 residues. The CDR3, as DNA: TGTGCCAGTAGTCCAAGACAGGGGGTAGATGAGCAGTTCTTC. Protein sequence: CASSPRQGVDEQFF.

The rearrangement links TRBV5-5 to TRBJ2-1; maybe TRBD2 (5 bases). This CDR3 spans 16 amino acids. Trimming removed 3 bases at V and 3 bases at J, with 16 bases between. CDR1 and CDR2 (germline): SGHKS, YYEKEE (reference sequence). The CDR3 is CASSWGVGRNYNEQFF. The CDR3 DNA follows: TGTGCCAGCAGCTGGGGAGTTGGGCGGAACTACAATGAGCAGTTCTTC. Full variable domain (remainder filled in from reference TRBV5-5 and TRBJ2-1): DAGVTQSPTHLIKTRGQQVTLRCSPISGHKSVSWYQQVLGQGPQFIFQYYEKEERGRGNFPDRFSARQFPNYSSELNVNALLLGDSALYLCASSWGVGRNYNEQFFGPGTRLTVL.

V is TRBV9 and J is TRBJ1-2; tentatively, D is TRBD1 (6 bases). Trimming shortened V by 4 bases and J by 10 bases, and 14 bases separated the two germline ends. CDR3 length: 12 amino acids. Germline V gives CDR1 SGDLS, CDR2 YYNGEE. CDR3 amino acids: CASSSGQSYYTF. CDR3 in DNA: TGTGCCAGCAGCTCTGGACAGTCCTACTACACCTTC.

The chain recombines TRBV28 with TRBJ1-2; TRBD1 aligns across 8 bases. The junction had 7 bases not matched to a gene; V was cut back by 5 bases and J by 5 bases. CDR1 is MDHEN and CDR2 is SYDVKM in the germline V gene. The CDR3 loop spans 14 amino acids. CDR3 sequence reads: CASSEWTGRYGYTF. CDR3 nucleotide sequence: TGTGCCAGCAGTGAGTGGACAGGGAGGTATGGCTACACCTTC.

DNA of the CDR3: TGTGCCAGCAGGTTTGGGACAACCGCTCTGGGTGGCTACACCTTC. It encodes CASRFGTTALGGYTF. This rearrangement joins TRBV6-5 to TRBJ1-2; D possibly corresponds to TRBD1 (6 bases). This CDR3 is 15 amino acids long. Germline CDR1 reads MNHEY; CDR2 reads SVGAGI. The ends were cut back, 6 bases at V and 7 bases at J, with 21 bases in the middle.

This chain uses TRBV5-1 with TRBJ2-4; tentative D call: TRBD2 (6 bases). This CDR3 is 14 amino acids long. Trimming left V 4 bases short and J 8 bases short, with 16 bases between. Germline CDR1 is SGHRS and CDR2 is YFSETQ. The chain's CDR3 is CASSLVGGGDIQYF. CDR3 in DNA: TGCGCCAGCAGCCTAGTCGGGGGTGGAGACATTCAGTACTTC.

The rearrangement uses TRBV7-9 and TRBJ1-4; D is ambiguous. This CDR3 region has 16 residues. Germline V CDR1 and CDR2: SEHNR, FQNEAQ (reference sequence). The ends were cut back, 1 base at V and 0 bases at J, with 9 bases in the middle. CDR3 amino acids: CASSLVAVTTNEKLFF. For the CDR3, the DNA is TGTGCCAGCAGCTTAGTCGCGGTAACAACTAATGAAAAACTGTTTTTT.

The V gene is TRBV5-4, the J gene TRBJ1-1; D is unclear. Germline V lookup: CDR1 SGHNT, CDR2 YYREEE (reference sequence). Trimming took 4 bases from V and 3 from J, leaving 13 bases between them. CDR3 size: 14 residues. CDR3: CASSPGGRDTEAFF. In DNA, the CDR3 is TGTGCCAGCAGCCCTGGAGGGCGTGACACTGAAGCTTTCTTT.

The rearrangement joins TRBV2 to TRBJ1-6, with 12 bases lining up with TRBD1. CDR1 and CDR2 from the germline V gene are SNHLY and FYNNEI. This CDR3 contains 13 residues. Trimming took 10 bases from V and 9 from J; bases not matched to a gene: 4. CDR3 DNA: TGTGCCACACCGGGACAGGGGGCTTCACCCCTCCACTTT. This sequence encodes CATPGQGASPLHF.

The chain links TRBV5-1 to TRBJ1-1; no clear D. The CDR3 totals 14 residues. Per germline, CDR1 SGHRS and CDR2 YFSETQ. V dropped 2 bases and J dropped 2 bases, with 10 bases sitting between them. The CDR3 reads CASSFVGINTEAFF. CDR3 DNA: TGCGCCAGCAGCTTTGTCGGGATCAACACTGAAGCTTTCTTT.